Below, 32 T cell receptor beta chains from the same sample are listed, as sequenced in a study of Graves' ophthalmopathy and Graves' hyperthyroidism. RNA transcripts yielded amplified TCR beta CDR3 regions. HTBI primers primed a first-round RT-PCR, and a second-round multiplex PCR followed. TCRdb redid the calling of the multiplex PCR reads with MiXCR, one entry per CDR3 protein. The table has hundreds of thousands of distinct CDR3 sequences, around an eighth seen once; the top ten hold about 10%. Sequencing was carried out using blood. These receptors all stem from a woman in her thirties with Graves' ophthalmopathy.

The sample holds many counts of this clonotype. This chain links TRBV29-1 with TRBJ2-5; the match to TRBD1 covers 7 bases. Trimming removed 7 bases from V and 5 bases from J; junction bases left unmatched: 10. Germline CDR1 reads SQVTM; CDR2 reads ANQGSEA. The CDR3 spans 13 residues. The CDR3, as DNA: TGCAGCGCCACTCACAGGGGTGGGGAGACCCAGTACTTC. Translation gives CSATHRGGETQYF. The complete variable domain, with remaining parts taken from reference TRBV29-1 and TRBJ2-5, reads SAVISQKPSRDICQRGTSLTIQCQVDSQVTMMFWYRQQPGQSLTLIATANQGSEATYESGFVIDKFPISRPNLTFSTLTVSNMSPEDSSIYLCSATHRGGETQYFGPGTRLLVL.

This chain uses TRBV6-5 with TRBJ1-6; D is possibly TRBD1 (6 bases). The CDR3 spans 15 residues. The germline CDR1 and CDR2 sequences are MNHEY and SVGAGI. The V gene lost 1 base and the J gene lost 7 bases, with 11 bases spanning the gap. The CDR3 nucleotides read TGTGCCAGCAGTTACTATAGGACAGAAAATTCACCCCTCCACTTT. Residues: CASSYYRTENSPLHF.

Regarding this clonotype: This could be a read error, since a much larger clone is one nucleotide away. The CDR3, as DNA: TGTGCCAGCAGCCAAGGCCCAGCGGGGGGTTACGAGCAGTACTTC. Protein: CASSQGPAGGYEQYF. This sequence joins TRBV27 and TRBJ2-7, with 9 bases matching TRBD2. V lost 6 bases, J lost 4 bases, and 10 bases stayed unmatched. The CDR3 runs 15 residues. Germline CDR1 reads MNHEY; CDR2 reads SMNVEV (reference sequence).

Ten or more counts support this clonotype. CDR3 sequence: CASSLTMKQPQHF. DNA for the CDR3: TGTGCCAGCAGCCTGACCATGAAACAGCCCCAGCATTTT. This rearrangement joins TRBV28 to TRBJ1-5; D not certain. CDR1 is MDHEN, CDR2 SYDVKM, per germline. The CDR3 is 13 residues long. With 6 bases removed from V and 7 bases from J, the gap between germline ends came to 13 bases.

This chain uses TRBV30 with TRBJ1-1; no definite D call. Germline assignment: CDR1 GTSNPN and CDR2 SVGIG (reference sequence). This CDR3 has 12 residues. Between the trimmed V and J ends, which lost 0 bases and 0 bases, there was a span of 2 bases. The DNA for the CDR3 is TGTGCCTGGAGTGTGTTGAACACTGAAGCTTTCTTT. Its translation: CAWSVLNTEAFF.

V is TRBV4-2 and J is TRBJ1-1; weak D call: TRBD1 (5 bases). The CDR3 length is 15 residues. From germline, CDR1 is LGHNA and CDR2 YNFKEQ. V gave up 3 bases and J gave up 3 bases, with 14 bases separating them. The CDR3 DNA is TGTGCCAGCAGCCACGGCAAGGGGCAGGACACTGAAGCTTTCTTT. Translation: CASSHGKGQDTEAFF.

This clonotype was detected only a few times. This CDR3 reads CASGGLLNTEAFF. The CDR3 nucleotides are TGTGCCAGCGGGGGACTTTTGAACACTGAAGCTTTCTTT. The chain employs TRBV27 and TRBJ1-1; weak D call: TRBD1 (5 bases). In germline, CDR1 is MNHEY, CDR2 SMNVEV (reference sequence). V lost 8 bases, J lost 0 bases, and 10 bases lay in between. This CDR3 is built from 13 residues.

The chain is built from TRBV18 and TRBJ1-2; the D is unclear. Trimming cost V 0 bases and J 6 bases, with 8 bases left between them. CDR1 and CDR2 from the germline V gene are KGHSH and LQKENI. CDR3 length equals 13 residues. The CDR3 sequence: CASSPPYGDGYTF. CDR3 bases: TGTGCCAGCTCACCACCGTACGGGGATGGCTACACCTTC.

There are many counts of this clonotype. The rearrangement links TRBV6-5 to TRBJ1-1, with D perhaps TRBD1 (6 bases). V was clipped by 0 bases and J by 2 bases, with 10 bases between them. Germline CDR1 and CDR2: MNHEY and SVGAGI. This CDR3 comprises 15 residues. This CDR3 is CASSYSDSQNTEAFF. The CDR3 DNA follows: TGTGCCAGCAGTTACTCGGACAGTCAAAACACTGAAGCTTTCTTT.

The rearrangement uses TRBV3-1 and TRBJ2-3; D not certain. Germline CDR1 and CDR2: LGHDT and YNNKEL (reference sequence). Trimming took off 1 base at V and 2 bases at J, with 10 bases between the two ends. CDR3 size: 15 residues. The CDR3 DNA reads as TGTGCCAGCAGCCAAGGAGACTCGGCCACAGATACGCAGTATTTT. Its protein is CASSQGDSATDTQYF.

This clonotype came up many times. The chain's CDR3 is CAWKGQGHSPLHF. CDR3 DNA sequence: TGTGCCTGGAAAGGACAGGGCCATTCACCCCTCCACTTT. V usage is TRBV30 and J usage is TRBJ1-6; 8 nucleotides match TRBD1. The V gene's germline CDR1 is GTSNPN and CDR2 SVGIG (reference sequence). With 4 bases clipped from V and 8 bases from J, the junction kept 4 bases outside the gene matches. The CDR3 runs 13 residues.

The gene calls are TRBV15 and TRBJ1-5, with D tentatively TRBD1 (6 bases). Trimming removed 3 bases from V and 0 bases from J, with 12 bases in between. Germline V gene sequence: CDR1 LNHNV, CDR2 YYDKDF (reference sequence). The CDR3 length is 16 residues. CDR3 sequence: CATSSSGVYSNQPQHF. In DNA, the CDR3 is TGTGCCACCAGCAGTTCAGGGGTTTATAGCAATCAGCCCCAGCATTTT.

The chain employs TRBV6-1 and TRBJ2-5; 13 bases agree with TRBD2. Germline CDR1 and CDR2: MNHNS and SASEGT. This CDR3 is 18 amino acids long. With 4 bases clipped from V and 0 bases from J, the junction kept 8 bases outside the gene matches. The CDR3 is CASSATRTSGGYQETQYF. The CDR3 DNA is TGTGCCAGCAGTGCAACCCGGACTAGCGGGGGATACCAAGAGACCCAGTACTTC.

This clonotype was picked up many times. The chain carries TRBV20-1 and TRBJ2-1, with a possible D match to TRBD2 (5 bases). Looked up from germline, CDR1 is DFQATT and CDR2 is SNEGSKA (reference sequence). The CDR3 totals 11 residues. V was clipped by 6 bases and J by 9 bases, with 12 bases between them. This chain's CDR3 is CSAEEVGEQFF. CDR3 DNA sequence: TGCAGTGCCGAGGAGGTGGGTGAGCAGTTCTTC.

This clonotype showed up many times. The CDR3 DNA sequence: TGTGCCAGCAGTTACGTCTCCCTAGACAGGGGAAAAAACGAGCAGTACTTC. Translating gives CASSYVSLDRGKNEQYF. This sequence joins TRBV6-5 and TRBJ2-7, with 8 bases lining up with TRBD1. Germline-derived CDR1 and CDR2 are MNHEY and SVGAGI. The V and J ends lost 2 bases and 5 bases, in that order; junction bases with no gene match: 14. This CDR3 spans 17 amino acids.

This clonotype was observed many times. This chain joins TRBV11-2 and TRBJ2-2; tentatively, D is TRBD2 (5 bases). Germline V gives CDR1 SGHAT, CDR2 FQNNGV. V was cut by 3 bases and J by 5 bases, with 16 bases left in between. CDR3 length: 16 amino acids. CDR3 sequence (DNA): TGTGCCAGCAGCTTGGGCCCCCCCCGAGGGACCGGGGAGCTGTTTTTT. Amino acids: CASSLGPPRGTGELFF.

This clonotype has a count of ten or more. V gene TRBV6-2 or TRBV6-3 combines with J gene TRBJ2-2, with D perhaps TRBD2 (6 bases). The CDR3 runs 17 residues. Trimming took 2 bases from V and 3 from J, leaving 16 bases between them. The V gene's germline CDR1 is MNHEY and CDR2 SVGEGT. CDR3 protein: CASSYQAGGRYTGELFF. The CDR3 region has the DNA TGTGCCAGCAGTTACCAGGCTGGGGGGAGATACACCGGGGAGCTGTTTTTT.

This clonotype was counted between two and nine times. A read error may account for a junction end that differs from germline. The CDR3 bases are TGTGCTAGCAGTGAAACGGCCACCGGGGAGCTGTTTTTT. As protein: CASSETATGELFF. The V gene is TRBV6-1, the J gene TRBJ2-2, with D unresolved. CDR3 length: 13 residues. In germline, CDR1 is MNHNS, CDR2 SASEGT.

There are many counts of this clonotype. The CDR3: CASSRHSKSSGNTIYF. CDR3 DNA: TGTGCCAGCAGCCGCCACAGCAAGAGCTCTGGAAACACCATATATTTT. The rearrangement links TRBV12-3 or TRBV12-4 to TRBJ1-3; D not certain. V was cut by 6 bases and J by 0 bases, with 15 bases left in between. The CDR3 contains 16 residues.

The table lists this clonotype with many counts. V gene TRBV7-2 combines with J gene TRBJ1-5; no definite D call. Trimming removed 1 base at V and 7 bases at J, with 11 bases between. This CDR3 region has 14 residues. The V gene's germline CDR1 is SGHTA and CDR2 FQGNSA. CDR3 in amino acids: CASSLDFQKQPQHF. CDR3 coding DNA: TGTGCCAGCAGCTTAGATTTTCAAAAGCAGCCCCAGCATTTT.

This clonotype was picked up many times. This rearrangement joins TRBV5-6 to TRBJ2-5; TRBD1 is a possible D gene (5 bases). Looked up from germline, CDR1 is SGHDT and CDR2 is YYEEEE. The ends were cut back, 2 bases at V and 5 bases at J, with 10 bases in the middle. This CDR3 has 13 amino acids. CDR3 nucleotide sequence: TGTGCCAGCAGCTTCCAGGGTTGGGAGACCCAGTACTTC. Residues: CASSFQGWETQYF.

This clonotype has ten or more counts. The chain carries TRBV6-5 and TRBJ1-5; no firm D call. CDR1 and CDR2 (germline): MNHEY, SVGAGI. The V gene lost 5 bases and the J gene lost 4 bases, with 9 bases spanning the gap. The CDR3 has 13 amino acids. The CDR3 DNA reads TGTGCCAGCAGTACTGACGGAAATCAGCCCCAGCATTTT. It yields the protein CASSTDGNQPQHF.

This clonotype was seen a few times. V gene TRBV27 combines with J gene TRBJ2-7; no reliable D call. The CDR3 loop spans 14 amino acids. V lost 2 bases to trimming and J lost 6 bases, with 14 bases between them. Germline-derived CDR1 and CDR2 are MNHEY and SMNVEV (reference sequence). The CDR3 bases are TGTGCCAGCAGTTTAGAATGGTCGGCCGGCGAGCAGTACTTC. Translating it yields CASSLEWSAGEQYF.

This clonotype was observed at least ten times. The chain couples TRBV27 to TRBJ1-1; no clear D. V lost 6 bases, J lost 1 base, and 9 bases lay in between. CDR3 length: 13 residues. CDR1 and CDR2 from the germline V gene are MNHEY and SMNVEV (reference sequence). In DNA form, the CDR3 reads TGTGCCAGCAGAGACACGCCGAACACTGAAGCTTTCTTT. As protein: CASRDTPNTEAFF.

The J gene is TRBJ2-7, the V gene TRBV9; 9 nucleotides align to TRBD2. The J segment lost 2 bases and the V segment lost 1 base, leaving 4 bases of the junction unmatched. The CDR3 has 15 residues. CDR1 and CDR2 from the germline V gene are SGDLS and YYNGEE. This CDR3 reads CASSVLAGDTYEQYF. As DNA, the CDR3 is TGTGCCAGCAGCGTATTAGCGGGGGATACCTACGAGCAGTACTTC.

This clonotype was counted at least ten times. The chain is built from TRBV29-1 and TRBJ2-2; D remains ambiguous. V shed 4 bases and J shed 7 bases, with 7 bases lying between them. The CDR3 has 11 amino acids. Germline CDR1 and CDR2: SQVTM and ANQGSEA. CDR3 DNA sequence: TGCAGCGTTGTTGGGAACGGGGAGCTGTTTTTT. It encodes CSVVGNGELFF.

The chain carries TRBV6-2 or TRBV6-3 and TRBJ1-2; TRBD1 matches 9 bases. The germline gives CDR1 MNHEY, CDR2 SVGEGT. The CDR3 has 16 residues. V was pared by 4 bases and J by 8 bases, with 14 bases of the junction left unmatched. CDR3 coding DNA: TGTGCCAGCAGTTGGTGGGACAGGGCCTTATCTATAGGCTACACCTTC. This gives the protein CASSWWDRALSIGYTF.

This clonotype was counted many times. J is TRBJ1-1 and V is TRBV12-3 or TRBV12-4; the D is unclear. The germline V and J ends were trimmed by 2 bases and 3 bases, with 10 bases remaining between them. The CDR3 runs 14 residues. The chain's CDR3 is CASSLHRRDTEAFF. The CDR3 DNA reads TGTGCCAGCAGTTTACATCGGAGGGACACTGAAGCTTTCTTT.

This clonotype was picked up many times. V gene TRBV6-2 or TRBV6-3 combines with J gene TRBJ1-2, with 8 bases matching TRBD1. V lost 7 bases and J lost 8; bases outside the gene matches: 12. This CDR3 has 14 amino acids. Germline V gene lookup returns CDR1 MNHEY and CDR2 SVGEGT. CDR3 region: CASTRDRGWMGYTF. The CDR3 region has the DNA TGTGCCAGCACCCGAGACAGGGGATGGATGGGCTACACCTTC.

This chain links TRBV12-3 or TRBV12-4 with TRBJ2-5; 7 bases map to TRBD1. Losses at the gene ends were 4 bases for V and 1 base for J; bases not matched to a gene: 9. The CDR3 length is 16 residues. DNA for the CDR3: TGTGCCAGCAGTTCCCGGACAGGAGACTTCCAAGAGACCCAGTACTTC. Translation: CASSSRTGDFQETQYF.

This clonotype was detected ten times or more. The chain combines TRBV2 with TRBJ2-7; D not resolved. V shed 3 bases and J shed 0 bases, with 12 bases lying between them. CDR1 and CDR2 (germline): SNHLY, FYNNEI. The CDR3 has 15 amino acids. The CDR3 loop reads CASSEFLPNSYEQYF. CDR3 bases: TGTGCCAGCAGTGAGTTTTTGCCAAACTCCTACGAGCAGTACTTC.

The rearrangement links TRBV12-3 or TRBV12-4 to TRBJ1-1; 8 bases align to TRBD1. J gave up 6 bases and V 5 bases, and 11 bases lay outside the gene matches. This CDR3 spans 15 amino acids. The CDR3 protein is CASSIRTGWVAEAFF. DNA for the CDR3: TGTGCCAGCAGTATCCGGACAGGGTGGGTCGCTGAAGCTTTCTTT.